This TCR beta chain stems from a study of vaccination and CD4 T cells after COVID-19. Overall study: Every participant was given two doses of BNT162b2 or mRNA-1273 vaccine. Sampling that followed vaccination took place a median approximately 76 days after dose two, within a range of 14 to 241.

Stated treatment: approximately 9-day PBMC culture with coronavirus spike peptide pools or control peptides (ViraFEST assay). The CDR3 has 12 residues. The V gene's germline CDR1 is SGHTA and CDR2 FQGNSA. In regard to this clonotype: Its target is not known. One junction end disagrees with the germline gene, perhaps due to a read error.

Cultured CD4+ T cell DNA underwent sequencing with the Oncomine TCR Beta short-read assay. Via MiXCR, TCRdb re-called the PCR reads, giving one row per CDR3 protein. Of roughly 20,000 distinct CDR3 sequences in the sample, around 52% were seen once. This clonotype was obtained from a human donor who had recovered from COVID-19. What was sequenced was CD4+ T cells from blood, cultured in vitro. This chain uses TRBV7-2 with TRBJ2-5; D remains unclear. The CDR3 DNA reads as TGTGCCAGCAGCCCCCTCCGAGAGGCCCAGTACTTC. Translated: CASSPLREAQYF.